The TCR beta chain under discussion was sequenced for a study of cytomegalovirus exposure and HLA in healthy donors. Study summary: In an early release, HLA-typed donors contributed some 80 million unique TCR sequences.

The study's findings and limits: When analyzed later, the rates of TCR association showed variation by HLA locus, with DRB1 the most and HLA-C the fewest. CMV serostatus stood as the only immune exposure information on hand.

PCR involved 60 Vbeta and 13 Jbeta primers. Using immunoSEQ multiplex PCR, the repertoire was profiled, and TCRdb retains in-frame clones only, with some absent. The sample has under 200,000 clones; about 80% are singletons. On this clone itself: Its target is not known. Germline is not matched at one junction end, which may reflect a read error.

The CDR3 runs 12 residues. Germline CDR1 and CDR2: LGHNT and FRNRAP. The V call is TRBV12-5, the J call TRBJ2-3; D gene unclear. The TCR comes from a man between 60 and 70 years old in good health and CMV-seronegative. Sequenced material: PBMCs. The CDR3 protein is CASGLGVDTQYF. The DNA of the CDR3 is TGTGCTAGTGGGTTGGGCGTGGATACGCAGTATTTT.